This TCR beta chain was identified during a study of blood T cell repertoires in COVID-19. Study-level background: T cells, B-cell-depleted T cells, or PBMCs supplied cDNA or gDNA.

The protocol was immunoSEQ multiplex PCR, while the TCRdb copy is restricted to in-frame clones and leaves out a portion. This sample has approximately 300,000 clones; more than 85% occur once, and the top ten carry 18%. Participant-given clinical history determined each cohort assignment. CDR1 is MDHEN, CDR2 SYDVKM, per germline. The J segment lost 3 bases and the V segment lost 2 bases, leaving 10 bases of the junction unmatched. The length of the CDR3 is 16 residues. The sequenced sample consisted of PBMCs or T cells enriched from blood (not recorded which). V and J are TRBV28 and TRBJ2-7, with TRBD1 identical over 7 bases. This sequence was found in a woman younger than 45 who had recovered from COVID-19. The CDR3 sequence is CASSLPDGTELYEQYF. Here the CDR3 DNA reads TGTGCCAGCAGTTTACCCGACGGGACAGAGCTCTACGAGCAGTACTTC.